The clone carrying this TCR beta chain was seen repeatedly, ten times or more. This record comes from a study of prognosis after radiotherapy for stage I lung cancer. Study information: Medical inoperability was considered to apply to all enrolled non-small cell lung cancer patients.

TCR beta CDR3 amplification from genomic DNA was performed by two-round multiplex PCR. Primers targeting each individual TRBV and TRBJ gene were applied in first-round PCR. TCRdb redid the calling of the multiplex PCR reads with MiXCR, one entry per CDR3 protein. The sample yields fewer than 35,000 distinct CDR3 sequences, around 48% seen once. V was pared by 4 bases and J by 1 base, with 12 bases between. The CDR3 is 15 amino acids. The germline V gene has CDR1 MDHEN and CDR2 SYDVKM. The sequence was collected from a donor over 45 with non-small cell lung cancer. The rearrangement links TRBV28 to TRBJ2-3; D is possibly TRBD2 (6 bases). Here the sequenced sample was PBMCs, taken before or after stereotactic body radiation therapy (not recorded which). CDR3: CASSWGSSGTDTQYF. CDR3 coding DNA: TGTGCCAGCAGTTGGGGGTCTAGCGGCACAGATACGCAGTATTTT.